The 16 T cell receptor beta chains presented below share a single source sample, sequenced in a study of shared clonotypes between healthy human individuals. The data were produced by immunoSEQ multiplex PCR, yet TCRdb's version contains in-frame clones alone and is incomplete. The top ten hold 1.5% to 2% of the sample, which has millions of clones, 90% to 95% seen once. Terminally differentiated effector memory CD45RA+ cells were excluded by CCR7 positive selection of CD45RO-negative cells. The sample comprised naive CD8+ T cells from PBMCs. The receptors here all came from a man in his late teens or twenties in good health. Some clones in this sample may be carry-over from other donors' samples.

The chain carries TRBV4-1 and TRBJ2-5; 10 bases map to TRBD1. Germline V gene lookup returns CDR1 MGHRA and CDR2 YSYEKL. The V gene end was trimmed by 3 bases and the J gene end by 4 bases; junction bases not matched to a gene: 5. This CDR3 spans 15 amino acids. CDR3 region: CASSQVTGGGETQYF. CDR3 nucleotides: TGCGCCAGCAGCCAGGTGACAGGGGGCGGAGAGACCCAGTACTTC.

The chain carries TRBV9 and TRBJ2-7; the match to TRBD2 covers 10 bases. The V gene end was trimmed by 3 bases and the J gene end by 3 bases; junction bases not matched to a gene: 6. The V gene's germline CDR1 is SGDLS and CDR2 YYNGEE. This CDR3 has 15 residues. CDR3 sequence: CASSASGLANYEQYF. CDR3 nucleotide sequence: TGTGCCAGCAGCGCCTCGGGACTAGCGAACTACGAGCAGTACTTC.

The chain joins TRBV11-3 to TRBJ2-7; 8 bases line up with TRBD2. Unmatched junction bases numbered 6, after V lost 0 bases and J lost 5 bases. The germline CDR1 and CDR2 sequences are SGHNT and YENEEA. This CDR3 has 15 amino acids. CDR3 protein: CASSLEAGVSHEQYF. Here the CDR3 DNA reads TGTGCCAGCAGCTTAGAAGCGGGAGTGAGTCACGAGCAGTACTTC.

A single count supports this clone. The CDR3 nucleotides read TGCGCCAGCAGCGCTAACCCCGCGGACTATGGCTACACCTTC. This translates into CASSANPADYGYTF. V and J are TRBV5-1 and TRBJ1-2; D not certain. Deletions cut 4 bases from V and 3 bases from J, with 13 bases between. CDR1 and CDR2 from the germline V gene are SGHRS and YFSETQ. This CDR3 is built from 14 residues.

This chain connects TRBV28 to TRBJ2-7, with 10 bases that match TRBD1. Germline CDR1 MDHEN, CDR2 SYDVKM. CDR3 length: 17 residues. The V and J ends lost 3 bases and 3 bases, in that order; junction bases with no gene match: 11. The CDR3 loop is CASSFYPTGGLSYEQYF. CDR3 bases: TGTGCCAGCAGTTTCTACCCGACAGGGGGCTTAAGCTACGAGCAGTACTTC.

The rearrangement uses TRBV4-3 and TRBJ1-1; a weak D match, TRBD1 (5 bases). CDR1 is LGHNA and CDR2 is YSLEER in the germline V gene. This CDR3 has 16 amino acids. V was trimmed by 0 bases and J by 0 bases, leaving 11 bases between them. In DNA, the CDR3 is TGCGCCAGCAGCCAAGATGGGGGGAGCATGAACACTGAAGCTTTCTTT. Translating it yields CASSQDGGSMNTEAFF.

The chain has TRBV10-3 and TRBJ2-3; 7 nucleotides match TRBD1. The CDR3 is 15 amino acids. Trimming took 6 bases from V and 0 from J; bases not matched to a gene: 6. Germline CDR1 and CDR2: ENHRY and SYGVKD. CDR3 amino acids: CAIRPTGTSTDTQYF. Written as DNA, the CDR3 is TGTGCCATCAGGCCGACAGGGACAAGCACAGATACGCAGTATTTT.

This chain joins TRBV4-3 and TRBJ2-2; 7 bases align to TRBD1. The ends lost 0 bases at V and 5 bases at J; junction bases unmatched: 3. Germline CDR1 LGHNA, CDR2 YSLEER. The CDR3 has 15 amino acids. The DNA for the CDR3 is TGCGCCAGCAGCCAAGACTACAGGGGTACCGGGGAGCTGTTTTTT. Translating gives CASSQDYRGTGELFF.

The CDR3 DNA is TGTGCCAGCAGCTTGTACAACAATGAGCAGTTCTTC. This encodes CASSLYNNEQFF. This rearrangement joins TRBV5-5 to TRBJ2-1, with D unresolved. This CDR3 is 12 amino acids long. Germline CDR1 and CDR2: SGHKS and YYEKEE (reference sequence). Trimming removed 1 base from V and 5 bases from J, with 4 bases in between.

CDR3 sequence: CATSATGKGEQYF. CDR3 coding DNA: TGTGCCACCAGTGCGACAGGGAAGGGCGAGCAGTACTTC. The genes are TRBV15 and TRBJ2-7; 7 nucleotides match TRBD1. Germline V gives CDR1 LNHNV, CDR2 YYDKDF (reference sequence). With V trimmed by 6 bases and J by 6 bases, 8 bases remained unmatched. The CDR3 is 13 amino acids.

This chain joins TRBV7-2 and TRBJ2-1, with 9 bases aligning to TRBD1. Trimming cost V 8 bases and J 4 bases; bases outside gene matches: 6. The CDR3 extends over 14 amino acids. Per the germline V gene, CDR1 is SGHTA and CDR2 is FQGNSA. DNA for the CDR3: TGTGCCAGCGGTTTGGACAGGGGATACAATGAGCAGTTCTTC. This sequence encodes CASGLDRGYNEQFF.

In this sample, this clone turned up once. The chain links TRBV7-3 to TRBJ1-2; 8 bases line up with TRBD1. CDR1 and CDR2 from the germline V gene are SGHTA and FQGTGA. J gave up 1 base and V 5 bases, and 6 bases lay outside the gene matches. There are 15 residues in the CDR3. The CDR3 loop reads CASSRGTGDNYGYTF. CDR3 coding DNA: TGTGCCAGCAGCCGTGGGACAGGAGATAACTATGGCTACACCTTC.

V usage is TRBV30 and J usage is TRBJ1-2; TRBD1 is a possible D gene (6 bases). V was pared by 1 base and J by 1 base, with 13 bases between. CDR1 is GTSNPN and CDR2 is SVGIG in the germline V gene (reference sequence). The CDR3 has 15 amino acids. The DNA of the CDR3 is TGTGCCTGGAGTGAGGGACACGGGATTAACTATGGCTACACCTTC. Protein sequence: CAWSEGHGINYGYTF.

V and J are TRBV4-2 and TRBJ2-7, with a weak D call TRBD2 (6 bases). Trimming removed 3 bases from V and 0 bases from J, with 6 bases in between. Per the germline V gene, CDR1 is LGHNA and CDR2 is YNFKEQ. This CDR3 has 13 amino acids. The CDR3 nucleotides read TGTGCCAGCAGCCACGGGAGCTCCTACGAGCAGTACTTC. Translated, it gives CASSHGSSYEQYF.

This clone was detected once. J is TRBJ2-1 and V is TRBV11-3, with TRBD2 matching over 13 bases. There are 15 residues in the CDR3. With V trimmed by 5 bases and J by 9 bases, 7 bases remained unmatched. CDR1 and CDR2 (germline): SGHNT, YENEEA. In DNA form, the CDR3 reads TGTGCCAGCAGCCCCCGGACTAGCGGGAGCCCTGAGCAGTTCTTC. Its protein is CASSPRTSGSPEQFF.

The rearrangement links TRBV29-1 to TRBJ2-3, with D possibly TRBD2 on 6 matching bases. CDR3 length equals 13 residues. CDR1 and CDR2 (germline): SQVTM, ANQGSEA. The V end was cut by 5 bases, the J end by 2 bases, with 11 bases between. In nucleotides, the CDR3 is TGCAGCGTTCTGGAGGGCGACACAGATACGCAGTATTTT. It specifies CSVLEGDTDTQYF.